Listed below are T cell receptor beta chains from one sample, sequenced in a study of cytomegalovirus exposure and HLA in healthy donors. TCRdb's table, derived via immunoSEQ multiplex PCR, lists solely in-frame clones and lacks some. The repertoire holds about 140,000 clones, with roughly three quarters as singletons. Sequencing was performed on PBMCs. These receptor sequences come from a young man in good health and CMV-seronegative. Both conserved end residues are part of each CDR3. Fields, in order: V gene, J gene, CDR3 protein.

V gene: TRBV6-1; J gene: TRBJ1-5; CDR3 protein: CASSDGGFNQPQHF
V gene: TRBV5-4; J gene: TRBJ1-1; CDR3 protein: CASSVRQNTEAFF
V gene: TRBV19; J gene: TRBJ2-3; CDR3 protein: CASGQGVSTDTQYF
V gene: TRBV7-2; J gene: TRBJ2-1; CDR3 protein: CASSFRTSGYNEQFF
V gene: TRBV15; J gene: TRBJ2-7; CDR3 protein: CATSRGGLAPEQYF
V gene: TRBV15; J gene: TRBJ1-1; CDR3 protein: CATRSGQPNTEAFF
V gene: TRBV6-5; J gene: TRBJ1-2; CDR3 protein: CASSKNSGGYTF
V gene: TRBV30; J gene: TRBJ2-2; CDR3 protein: CAWTGLADTGELFF
V gene: TRBV30; J gene: TRBJ1-6; CDR3 protein: CAWTPDHRRGNSPLHF
V gene: TRBV28; J gene: TRBJ1-4; CDR3 protein: CASSYSQARREKLFF
V gene: TRBV9; J gene: TRBJ1-1; CDR3 protein: CASSVGGVRGLNTEAFF
V gene: TRBV28; J gene: TRBJ1-5; CDR3 protein: CASSLIGQEGTTQHF
V gene: TRBV19; J gene: TRBJ1-3; CDR3 protein: CASSPLISGNTIYF
V gene: TRBV7-2; J gene: TRBJ2-2; CDR3 protein: CASSLDLGLGGNGELFF
V gene: TRBV29-1; J gene: TRBJ1-1; CDR3 protein: CSVAPQGTEAFF
V gene: TRBV18; J gene: TRBJ1-4; CDR3 protein: CASSQGGAGEKLFF
V gene: TRBV30; J gene: TRBJ1-4; CDR3 protein: CAWSKGQGNEKLFF
V gene: TRBV18; J gene: TRBJ2-7; CDR3 protein: CASSPPSLADYEQYF
V gene: TRBV5-6; J gene: TRBJ2-7; CDR3 protein: CASSLQASISYEQYF
V gene: TRBV29-1; J gene: TRBJ1-1; CDR3 protein: CSVDQGGMNTEAFF
V gene: TRBV6-6; J gene: TRBJ1-5; CDR3 protein: CASSLPDRGRNQPQHF
V gene: TRBV27; J gene: TRBJ2-5; CDR3 protein: CASSLFPPREQYF
V gene: TRBV7-2; J gene: TRBJ2-1; CDR3 protein: CASSLGGTSGSWQFF
V gene: TRBV6-5; J gene: TRBJ1-2; CDR3 protein: CASSYSSYAEGYGYTF
V gene: TRBV11-3; J gene: TRBJ2-5; CDR3 protein: CASSSRWGETQYF
V gene: TRBV6-5; J gene: TRBJ1-5; CDR3 protein: CASSYSYRVNQPQHF
V gene: TRBV5-1; J gene: TRBJ1-3; CDR3 protein: CASSGDNRGNTIYF
V gene: TRBV28; J gene: TRBJ2-7; CDR3 protein: CASLKPGTGDEEQYF
V gene: TRBV19; J gene: TRBJ2-7; CDR3 protein: CASSIGPQGEQYF
V gene: TRBV5-1; J gene: TRBJ2-7; CDR3 protein: CASSLDSDSYEQYF
V gene: TRBV6-4; J gene: TRBJ2-1; CDR3 protein: CASSERGGTSGIGEQFF
V gene: TRBV10-3; J gene: TRBJ2-2; CDR3 protein: CAISETNRDTGELFF